The source of this T cell receptor beta chain is a study of blood T cell repertoires in COVID-19. Study details: Material from acute and convalescent COVID-19 was sourced from the United States, Italy and Spain.

Repertoires were generated with immunoSEQ multiplex PCR, while TCRdb's copy carries only in-frame clones and drops some. The repertoire has 70,000 to 100,000 clones, roughly 80% of them found once; the top ten carry 4% to 5%. The ends were cut back, 4 bases at V and 5 bases at J, with 17 bases in the middle. The CDR3 has 15 residues. Germline assignment: CDR1 SGHDT and CDR2 YYEEEE. The sequencing sample was made of peripheral blood. V gene TRBV5-6 combines with J gene TRBJ2-3; D perhaps matches TRBD2 (5 bases). The receptor was isolated from a woman aged 45-59 years with acute or convalescent COVID-19. CDR3 in DNA: TGTGCCAGCAGCCATTCTGGAGGTCTCGGAGATACGCAGTATTTT. Translating gives CASSHSGGLGDTQYF.